Listed below are T cell receptor beta chains from one sample, sequenced in a study of vaccination and CD4 T cells after COVID-19. These receptors lack a known antigen. TCRdb re-derived calls from the PCR reads in MiXCR, one entry per CDR3 protein. Found here are about 22,000 distinct CDR3 sequences, approximately 32% of them singletons; the top ten hold roughly 12%. Specimen: cultured CD4+ T cells from blood. These receptors came from a human donor with COVID-19. Each CDR3 is given with its conserved first and last residue. The order of the fields is CDR3 protein, CDR3 DNA, clone size, V gene, D gene, J gene. A D gene is named only where the DNA matches it firmly. Clone sizes are given selectively: once, few, many, or a class where the clone is expanded.

CDR3 protein: CSAISTLGRQETQYF
CDR3 DNA: TGCAGTGCTATCTCCACTTTAGGGAGGCAAGAGACCCAGTACTTC
clone size: NA
V gene: TRBV20-1
D gene: NA
J gene: TRBJ2-5

CDR3 protein: CASSYRLGSSYNEQFF
CDR3 DNA: TGTGCCAGTAGCTATAGGCTGGGGAGCTCCTACAATGAGCAGTTCTTC
clone size: NA
V gene: TRBV19
D gene: NA
J gene: TRBJ2-1

CDR3 protein: CASRARDLPFWYF
CDR3 DNA: TGTGCCAGCAGAGCCCGGGACCTCCCCTTTTGGTACTTC
clone size: NA
V gene: TRBV6-1
D gene: NA
J gene: TRBJ2-4

CDR3 protein: CASSQDRQVEAFF
CDR3 DNA: TGTGCCAGCAGCCAGGACCGACAGGTCGAAGCTTTCTTT
clone size: NA
V gene: TRBV4-2
D gene: NA
J gene: TRBJ1-1

CDR3 protein: CASSYRAIVTLHF
CDR3 DNA: TGTGCCAGCAGTTACAGGGCGATAGTCACCCTCCACTTT
clone size: NA
V gene: TRBV12-3/TRBV12-4
D gene: NA
J gene: TRBJ1-6

CDR3 protein: CASNFRGGGGANVLTF
CDR3 DNA: TGCGCCAGCAACTTTAGAGGGGGCGGTGGGGCCAACGTCCTGACTTTC
clone size: NA
V gene: TRBV5-1
D gene: TRBD1
J gene: TRBJ2-6

CDR3 protein: CASSESGRAATF
CDR3 DNA: TGCGCCAGCAGTGAGTCAGGGAGGGCTGCCACCTTC
clone size: NA
V gene: TRBV10-1
D gene: NA
J gene: TRBJ1-2

CDR3 protein: CSAGDSSSYEQCF
CDR3 DNA: TGCAGTGCTGGGGACTCAAGCTCCTACGAGCAGTGCTTC
clone size: NA
V gene: TRBV20-1
D gene: NA
J gene: TRBJ2-7

CDR3 protein: CASSLGRVTSNPKETQYF
CDR3 DNA: TGTGCCAGCAGCTTGGGTCGGGTCACGTCAAACCCCAAAGAGACCCAGTACTTC
clone size: NA
V gene: TRBV5-4
D gene: NA
J gene: TRBJ2-5

CDR3 protein: CASSLYRDSTYEQYF
CDR3 DNA: TGTGCCAGCAGCTTATACCGGGACAGCACCTACGAGCAGTACTTC
clone size: NA
V gene: TRBV7-9
D gene: TRBD1
J gene: TRBJ2-7

CDR3 protein: CASSAANYGYTF
CDR3 DNA: TGTGCCAGCAGTGCCGCTAACTATGGCTACACCTTC
clone size: few
V gene: TRBV6-1
D gene: NA
J gene: TRBJ1-2

CDR3 protein: CASSLQGIAPQHF
CDR3 DNA: TGTGCCAGCAGTTTACAGGGGATTGCGCCCCAGCATTTT
clone size: NA
V gene: TRBV28
D gene: NA
J gene: TRBJ1-5

CDR3 protein: CASSWGQGYTEAFF
CDR3 DNA: TGTGCCAGCAGTTGGGGACAGGGATACACTGAAGCTTTCTTT
clone size: NA
V gene: TRBV12-3/TRBV12-4
D gene: TRBD1
J gene: TRBJ1-1

CDR3 protein: CASRTPGQGAGGYTF
CDR3 DNA: TGTGCCAGCAGAACCCCGGGACAGGGGGCCGGGGGCTACACCTTC
clone size: few
V gene: TRBV28
D gene: TRBD1
J gene: TRBJ1-2

CDR3 protein: CASSYPRDNNQPQHF
CDR3 DNA: TGTGCCAGCAGTTACCCCAGGGACAACAATCAGCCCCAGCATTTT
clone size: few
V gene: TRBV6-2/TRBV6-3
D gene: NA
J gene: TRBJ1-5

CDR3 protein: CASSPGGYTDTQYF
CDR3 DNA: TGTGCCAGCAGCCCGGGGGGGTACACAGATACGCAGTATTTT
clone size: few
V gene: TRBV7-2
D gene: TRBD2
J gene: TRBJ2-3

CDR3 protein: CASSEFGVSFLGYTF
CDR3 DNA: TGTGCCAGTAGTGAGTTTGGCGTCAGTTTTTTGGGCTACACCTTC
clone size: NA
V gene: TRBV19
D gene: NA
J gene: TRBJ1-2

CDR3 protein: CASSVGDAGELFF
CDR3 DNA: TGTGCCAGCAGTGTAGGGGACGCCGGGGAGCTGTTTTTT
clone size: NA
V gene: TRBV2
D gene: NA
J gene: TRBJ2-2

CDR3 protein: CASSPLATGVRETQYF
CDR3 DNA: TGTGCCAGCTCACCACTCGCGACAGGGGTTCGCGAGACCCAGTACTTC
clone size: few
V gene: TRBV18
D gene: TRBD1
J gene: TRBJ2-5

CDR3 protein: CASSLVAGESEQYF
CDR3 DNA: TGTGCCAGCAGCTTAGTTGCAGGGGAATCCGAACAGTACTTC
clone size: NA
V gene: TRBV7-9
D gene: NA
J gene: TRBJ2-7

CDR3 protein: CASLRHEDGANVLTF
CDR3 DNA: TGTGCCAGCCTTCGGCACGAGGATGGGGCCAACGTCCTGACTTTC
clone size: few
V gene: TRBV6-1
D gene: NA
J gene: TRBJ2-6

CDR3 protein: CASSPDRGGGYTF
CDR3 DNA: TGTGCCAGCAGCCCGGACAGGGGCGGTGGCTACACCTTC
clone size: NA
V gene: TRBV11-2
D gene: TRBD1
J gene: TRBJ1-2

CDR3 protein: CASSLMAGTSYEQYF
CDR3 DNA: TGTGCCAGCAGTTTGATGGCGGGGACCTCCTACGAGCAGTACTTC
clone size: few
V gene: TRBV27
D gene: NA
J gene: TRBJ2-7

CDR3 protein: CASSGGLRIGEQFF
CDR3 DNA: TGTGCCAGCAGTGGGGGATTACGAATCGGTGAGCAGTTCTTC
clone size: NA
V gene: TRBV2
D gene: NA
J gene: TRBJ2-1

CDR3 protein: CASSFEGEVGSPLHF
CDR3 DNA: TGTGCCAGCAGTTTCGAGGGGGAGGTTGGTTCACCCCTCCACTTT
clone size: NA
V gene: TRBV27
D gene: NA
J gene: TRBJ1-6

CDR3 protein: CASNEARTSKNIQYF
CDR3 DNA: TGTGCCAGCAACGAAGCTAGGACATCCAAAAACATTCAGTACTTC
clone size: NA
V gene: TRBV28
D gene: NA
J gene: TRBJ2-4

CDR3 protein: CASSSALYQGMNTEAFF
CDR3 DNA: TGTGCCAGCAGCTCCGCATTATATCAGGGGATGAACACTGAAGCTTTCTTT
clone size: NA
V gene: TRBV5-8
D gene: NA
J gene: TRBJ1-1

CDR3 protein: CASPPVRFRNTEAFF
CDR3 DNA: TGTGCCAGTCCTCCGGTTCGGTTCCGGAACACTGAAGCTTTCTTT
clone size: NA
V gene: TRBV28
D gene: NA
J gene: TRBJ1-1

CDR3 protein: CASSPREGSQDTGELFF
CDR3 DNA: TGTGCCAGCAGTCCAAGAGAAGGGTCACAGGACACCGGGGAGCTGTTTTTT
clone size: few
V gene: TRBV6-1
D gene: NA
J gene: TRBJ2-2

CDR3 protein: CASTLRGGRETQYF
CDR3 DNA: TGTGCCAGCACCCTCAGGGGTGGCCGCGAGACCCAGTACTTC
clone size: NA
V gene: TRBV28
D gene: NA
J gene: TRBJ2-5

CDR3 protein: CASSQDRTDIAPYEQYF
CDR3 DNA: TGCGCCAGCAGCCAAGATCGTACAGACATAGCCCCCTACGAGCAGTACTTC
clone size: NA
V gene: TRBV4-3
D gene: NA
J gene: TRBJ2-7

CDR3 protein: CASSLTGTGRAVSYNEQFF
CDR3 DNA: TGCGCCAGCAGCTTAACCGGGACAGGGAGGGCAGTCTCCTACAATGAGCAGTTCTTC
clone size: NA
V gene: TRBV5-1
D gene: TRBD1
J gene: TRBJ2-1

CDR3 protein: CAGGKSSYNSPLHF
CDR3 DNA: TGTGCCGGGGGCAAAAGCTCCTATAATTCACCCCTCCACTTT
clone size: medium-sized
V gene: TRBV30
D gene: NA
J gene: TRBJ1-6

CDR3 protein: CATSGEETQYF
CDR3 DNA: TGTGCCACCAGTGGGGAGGAGACCCAGTACTTC
clone size: NA
V gene: TRBV15
D gene: NA
J gene: TRBJ2-5

CDR3 protein: CASSYSTRYFKDTQYF
CDR3 DNA: TGTGCCAGCAGTTACTCGACCCGATACTTTAAGGATACGCAGTATTTT
clone size: NA
V gene: TRBV6-5
D gene: NA
J gene: TRBJ2-3

CDR3 protein: CASSPEEGSNYGYTF
CDR3 DNA: TGCGCCAGCAGCCCCGAGGAGGGCTCTAACTATGGCTACACCTTC
clone size: NA
V gene: TRBV4-1
D gene: NA
J gene: TRBJ1-2

CDR3 protein: CASTTENYGYTF
CDR3 DNA: TGTGCCAGCACGACTGAAAACTATGGCTACACCTTC
clone size: few
V gene: TRBV2
D gene: NA
J gene: TRBJ1-2

CDR3 protein: CASSQMTGDNSPLHF
CDR3 DNA: TGCGCCAGCAGCCAAATGACAGGGGACAATTCACCCCTCCACTTT
clone size: NA
V gene: TRBV4-3
D gene: TRBD1
J gene: TRBJ1-6

CDR3 protein: CASSPVGGTERQAIGYTF
CDR3 DNA: TGTGCCAGCTCACCGGTGGGGGGTACCGAGAGGCAGGCTATTGGCTACACCTTC
clone size: few
V gene: TRBV18
D gene: NA
J gene: TRBJ1-2

CDR3 protein: CASSLAKGRDYEQYF
CDR3 DNA: TGTGCCAGCAGCTTAGCTAAGGGTCGGGACTACGAGCAGTACTTC
clone size: NA
V gene: TRBV5-4
D gene: NA
J gene: TRBJ2-7

CDR3 protein: CSTTGAGVTGANVLTF
CDR3 DNA: TGCAGTACAACGGGGGCCGGAGTAACTGGGGCCAACGTCCTGACTTTC
clone size: NA
V gene: TRBV20-1
D gene: NA
J gene: TRBJ2-6

CDR3 protein: CASSLARRQTYGYTF
CDR3 DNA: TGTGCCAGCAGCTTAGCCCGGCGGCAGACCTATGGCTACACCTTC
clone size: medium-sized
V gene: TRBV7-2
D gene: NA
J gene: TRBJ1-2

CDR3 protein: CASSLQGSNTGELFF
CDR3 DNA: TGCGCCAGCAGCTTGCAGGGCTCTAACACCGGGGAGCTGTTTTTT
clone size: large
V gene: TRBV5-1
D gene: NA
J gene: TRBJ2-2